This note documents a single T cell receptor beta chain sequence. This sample was taken from a study of cytomegalovirus exposure and HLA in healthy donors. Deletions cut 3 bases from V and 2 bases from J, with 13 bases between. The germline V gene encodes CDR1 SGHAT and CDR2 FQNNGV. The CDR3 has 15 residues. Use of 60 Vbeta and 13 Jbeta primers characterized the PCR. This table comes from immunoSEQ multiplex PCR, and its TCRdb copy is limited to in-frame clones, with some not included. The sample lists fewer than 200,000 clones; around 80% were seen once. The clonotype comes from a woman aged 30 to 39 in good health and CMV-seronegative. This rearrangement joins TRBV11-2 to TRBJ2-5; maybe TRBD2 (7 bases). The sequencing input was PBMCs. This chain's CDR3 is CASSLGRGPQETQYF. The CDR3 nucleotides are TGTGCCAGCAGCTTGGGGCGGGGGCCTCAAGAGACCCAGTACTTC.